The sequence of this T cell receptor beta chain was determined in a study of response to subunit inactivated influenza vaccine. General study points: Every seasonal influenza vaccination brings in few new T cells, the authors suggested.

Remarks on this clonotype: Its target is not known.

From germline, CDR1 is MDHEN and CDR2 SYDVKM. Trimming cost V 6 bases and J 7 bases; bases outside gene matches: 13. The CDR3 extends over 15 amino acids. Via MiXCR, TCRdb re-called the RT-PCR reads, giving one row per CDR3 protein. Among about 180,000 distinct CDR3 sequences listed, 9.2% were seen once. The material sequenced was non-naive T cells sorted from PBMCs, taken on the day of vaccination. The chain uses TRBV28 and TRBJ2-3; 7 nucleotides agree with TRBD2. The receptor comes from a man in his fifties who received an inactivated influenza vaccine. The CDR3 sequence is CASRLTSWSAHTQYF. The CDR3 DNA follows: TGTGCCAGCAGACTGACTAGCTGGAGCGCACATACGCAGTATTTT. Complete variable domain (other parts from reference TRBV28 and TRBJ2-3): DVKVTQSSRYLVKRTGEKVFLECVQDMDHENMFWYRQDPGLGLRLIYFSYDVKMKEKGDIPEGYSVSREKKERFSLILESASTNQTSMYLCASRLTSWSAHTQYFGPGTRLTVL.